A single sample is the source of the 20 T cell receptor beta chains below, sequenced in a study of regulatory T cells in long-lasting Graves disease. Time point: persistent/refractory GD, antithyroid drugs over 5 years with positive TRAb. PBMCs provided the RNA from which the TCR library was made. CDR3-region Arm-PCR and iRepertoire HTBI primers produced the TCR beta libraries. TCRdb re-analysed the multiplex PCR reads in MiXCR, keeping a single row per CDR3 protein. The data hold a few hundred thousand distinct CDR3 sequences, with about a quarter observed a single time. This sample comprised peripheral blood mononuclear cells (PBMCs), obtained when the disease was refractory, from a patient treated with antithyroid drugs. These receptors came from a female donor with Graves disease.

The chain carries TRBV9 and TRBJ2-4; 11 bases agree with TRBD2. The CDR3 is 17 amino acids. The J segment lost 10 bases and the V segment lost 4 bases, leaving 16 bases of the junction unmatched. Germline values: CDR1 SGDLS, CDR2 YYNGEE. CDR3 residues: CASSLGTSGPYLGIQYF. CDR3 bases: TGTGCCAGCAGCCTAGGGACTAGCGGCCCTTACCTGGGAATTCAGTACTTC.

This clonotype was found many times. This rearrangement joins TRBV11-2 to TRBJ1-2; D ambiguous. The CDR3 extends over 13 amino acids. CDR1 and CDR2 (germline): SGHAT, FQNNGV. V dropped 4 bases and J dropped 2 bases, with 8 bases sitting between them. The CDR3 region has the DNA TGTGCCAGCAGCTCTCTAATCAACTATGGCTACACCTTC. Translating gives CASSSLINYGYTF.

This clonotype was observed at least ten times. The J gene is TRBJ2-1, the V gene TRBV6-5; weak D call: TRBD2 (5 bases). CDR3 length: 14 amino acids. Deletions cut 2 bases from V and 5 bases from J, with 10 bases between. CDR1 and CDR2 from the germline V gene are MNHEY and SVGAGI. CDR3 sequence (DNA): TGTGCCAGCAGTTACCTTCTAGCTAACAATGAGCAGTTCTTC. This codes for CASSYLLANNEQFF.

The rearrangement links TRBV18 to TRBJ2-7; D is ambiguous. The CDR3 consists of 14 residues. Looked up from germline, CDR1 is KGHSH and CDR2 is LQKENI. Trimming stripped 4 bases from V and 2 bases from J, with 12 bases between. This chain's CDR3 is CASSLDNVPYEQYF. In nucleotides, the CDR3 is TGTGCCAGCTCACTCGACAACGTCCCCTACGAGCAGTACTTC.

The sample holds a few counts of this clonotype. The rearrangement joins TRBV7-9 to TRBJ1-4; 8 nucleotides match TRBD1. The CDR3 is 15 amino acids. Germline assignment: CDR1 SEHNR and CDR2 FQNEAQ (reference sequence). V gave up 5 bases and J gave up 4 bases; unmatched junction bases: 6. CDR3 sequence (DNA): TGTGCCAGCAGCGAGGGACAGGTGAATAATGAAAAACTGTTTTTT. Residues: CASSEGQVNNEKLFF.

This clonotype was recorded a few times. A junction end diverges from the germline sequence, so it may reflect a read error. The V and J genes are TRBV19 and TRBJ2-7; 10 bases map to TRBD2. This CDR3 contains 14 residues. Germline V CDR1 and CDR2: LNHDA, SQIVND (reference sequence). The CDR3 region is CASSTSGRSSEQYF. In DNA form, the CDR3 reads TGTGCCAGTAGTACTAGCGGGAGATCCTCCGAGCAGTACTTC.

This clonotype occurred many times. The chain uses TRBV7-8 and TRBJ2-5, with TRBD1 as a possible D gene (6 bases). The CDR3 sequence is 14 residues long. From germline, CDR1 is SGHVS and CDR2 FQNEAQ. Trimming removed 2 bases at V and 5 bases at J, with 12 bases between. The CDR3, as DNA: TGTGCCAGCAGCTTAACAGGGCGGTCTGAGACCCAGTACTTC. It codes for CASSLTGRSETQYF.

The V and J genes are TRBV9 and TRBJ1-6, with TRBD1 matching over 8 bases. The germline V gene has CDR1 SGDLS and CDR2 YYNGEE. Losses at the gene ends were 3 bases for V and 10 bases for J; bases not matched to a gene: 9. The CDR3 contains 15 residues. For the CDR3, the DNA is TGTGCCAGCAGCGCCAACGGACAGGGATGGTCACCCCTCCACTTT. Amino acid sequence: CASSANGQGWSPLHF.

Ten or more counts support this clonotype. The chain carries TRBV27 and TRBJ1-4; D gene uncertain. In germline, CDR1 is MNHEY, CDR2 SMNVEV (reference sequence). This CDR3 has 12 residues. V lost 6 bases, J lost 8 bases, and 10 bases lay in between. CDR3 DNA sequence: TGTGCCAGCAGCGGCCCCGGGGAAAAACTGTTTTTT. As protein: CASSGPGEKLFF. Together with reference TRBV27 and TRBJ1-4, the CDR3 gives the full variable domain: EAQVTQNPRYLITVTGKKLTVTCSQNMNHEYMSWYRQDPGLGLRQIYYSMNVEVTDKGDVPEGYKVSRKEKRNFPLILESPSPNQTSLYFCASSGPGEKLFFGSGTQLSVL.

This clonotype showed up just a few times. This likely traces to a read error, being one base from a far larger clone. The J gene is TRBJ1-2, the V gene TRBV2, with 7 bases that match TRBD1. CDR3 size: 13 residues. CDR1 is SNHLY and CDR2 is FYNNEI in the germline V gene. The junction had 7 bases not matched to a gene; V was cut back by 5 bases and J by 7 bases. The CDR3 DNA follows: TGTGCCAGCAGTTTAGCAGGGGGGATTGGCTACACCTTC. Translated, it gives CASSLAGGIGYTF.

In its sample, this clonotype was seen many times. The J gene is TRBJ2-3, the V gene TRBV7-2; a weak D match, TRBD2 (6 bases). In germline, CDR1 is SGHTA, CDR2 FQGNSA. The length of the CDR3 is 14 residues. Trimming left V 0 bases short and J 6 bases short, with 10 bases between. Here the CDR3 DNA reads TGTGCCAGCAGCTTAGCGACTAGTGGCGATACGCAGTATTTT. It codes for CASSLATSGDTQYF.

This clonotype was picked up many times. V and J are TRBV4-2 and TRBJ2-2; D unresolved. The V gene lost 1 base and the J gene lost 7 bases, with 4 bases spanning the gap. The CDR3 length is 12 residues. Germline assignment: CDR1 LGHNA and CDR2 YNFKEQ. The CDR3 loop is CASSQGDGELFF. CDR3 in DNA: TGTGCCAGCAGCCAAGGGGACGGGGAGCTGTTTTTT.

A few counts support this clonotype. V and J are TRBV24-1 and TRBJ1-2, with D maybe TRBD1 (6 bases). CDR1 KGHDR and CDR2 SFDVKD come from the germline V gene. Trimming cost V 0 bases and J 6 bases, with 13 bases left between them. CDR3 length: 15 residues. The CDR3: CATSDLLQGADGYTF. The CDR3 DNA is TGTGCCACCAGTGATTTGTTACAGGGCGCGGATGGCTACACCTTC.

Many counts were recorded for this clonotype. This chain uses TRBV28 with TRBJ2-7; the D is unclear. V lost 6 bases to trimming and J lost 2 bases, with 11 bases between them. This CDR3 has 13 amino acids. Germline V gives CDR1 MDHEN, CDR2 SYDVKM. CDR3 DNA sequence: TGTGCCAGCAGCCAAACAGAAACCTACGAGCAGTACTTC. This encodes CASSQTETYEQYF.

This chain uses TRBV7-2 with TRBJ2-3, with 8 bases aligning to TRBD1. The CDR3 spans 16 residues. Germline V gene sequence: CDR1 SGHTA, CDR2 FQGNSA. Trimming took 4 bases from V and 8 from J; bases not matched to a gene: 14. The CDR3 nucleotides read TGTGCCAGCAGCTCGTTCCAGGGGGCCCCGGTACGTACGCAGTATTTT. Translating it yields CASSSFQGAPVRTQYF.

This clonotype was recorded once. A single base separates this from a much larger clone, so it may be a read error. The J gene is TRBJ2-5, the V gene TRBV30; tentatively, D is TRBD2 (6 bases). From germline, CDR1 is GTSNPN and CDR2 SVGIG (reference sequence). There are 11 residues in the CDR3. V was clipped by 4 bases and J by 9 bases, with 12 bases between them. This CDR3 reads CAWMLREAQYF. The CDR3 DNA is TGTGCCTGGATGCTCAGGGAGGCCCAGTACTTC.

In its sample, this clonotype was seen a few times. CDR3 DNA sequence: TGTGCCAGTAGTACCTCCCTCAGGGGACAGGGTTTGGCCACAGCCAAAAACATTCAGTACTTC. Amino acid sequence: CASSTSLRGQGLATAKNIQYF. This chain joins TRBV19 and TRBJ2-4, with 9 bases that match TRBD1. Germline assignment: CDR1 LNHDA and CDR2 SQIVND (reference sequence). CDR3 length: 21 residues. The V segment lost 4 bases and the J segment 0 bases; nucleotides outside the gene matches: 19.

This rearrangement joins TRBV12-3 or TRBV12-4 to TRBJ2-1; 7 nucleotides match TRBD2. V trimming: 7 bases; J trimming: 6 bases; junction bases outside the gene matches: 3. CDR3 length: 12 residues. The CDR3 sequence: CASNGGTNEQFF. The CDR3, as DNA: TGTGCCAGCAACGGGGGGACCAATGAGCAGTTCTTC.

This clonotype was found a few times. This rearrangement joins TRBV19 to TRBJ1-5; tentatively, D is TRBD1 (5 bases). V lost 3 bases to trimming and J lost 7 bases, with 13 bases between them. CDR1 and CDR2 from the germline V gene are LNHDA and SQIVND (reference sequence). The CDR3 has 14 amino acids. The CDR3 spells CASSIGGGEQPQHF. The CDR3 nucleotides are TGTGCCAGTAGTATTGGGGGAGGAGAACAGCCCCAGCATTTT.

The rearrangement joins TRBV6-2 or TRBV6-3 to TRBJ2-7; possibly TRBD1 or TRBD2 for D (5 bases each). V was shortened by 2 bases and J by 6 bases, with 14 bases between the two germline ends. The V gene's germline CDR1 is MNHEY and CDR2 SVGEGT. The CDR3 spans 14 residues. The CDR3 loop reads CASSYVRGRGEQYF. The CDR3 region has the DNA TGTGCCAGCAGTTACGTGAGGGGTCGCGGCGAGCAGTACTTC.